This T cell receptor (beta chain) was sequenced for a study of CD8 T cells in ankylosing spondylitis. Study results and limitations: Past studies reported some motif variants in reactive arthritis synovial fluid and blood. A TCR beta motif of several highly homologous variants appeared characteristic of ankylosing spondylitis blood. Reportedly, significant enrichment of disease-linked clones occurred in matched ankylosing spondylitis synovial fluid. CD8+ by phenotype, disease-linked clones were relatively rare in peripheral blood.

Trimming removed 5 bases from V and 0 bases from J, with 17 bases in between. The CDR3 length is 17 residues. It was by quantitative 5'-RACE with molecular barcodes that TCR beta libraries were made. TCRdb itself ran the 5' RACE reads through MiXCR, one entry per CDR3 protein. The data show approximately 550,000 distinct CDR3 sequences, roughly 13% seen once. To note about this clonotype: What it binds is not known.

The sequencing sample was made of blood, either unsorted or a sorted T cell fraction (not recorded which). The TCR comes from a male donor with ankylosing spondylitis. The chain is built from TRBV12-3 or TRBV12-4 and TRBJ1-5; a possible D gene is TRBD1 (6 bases). The CDR3 sequence is CASSKGGGGYSNQPQHF. CDR3 DNA sequence: TGTGCCAGCAGTAAAGGAGGAGGGGGGTATAGCAATCAGCCCCAGCATTTT.